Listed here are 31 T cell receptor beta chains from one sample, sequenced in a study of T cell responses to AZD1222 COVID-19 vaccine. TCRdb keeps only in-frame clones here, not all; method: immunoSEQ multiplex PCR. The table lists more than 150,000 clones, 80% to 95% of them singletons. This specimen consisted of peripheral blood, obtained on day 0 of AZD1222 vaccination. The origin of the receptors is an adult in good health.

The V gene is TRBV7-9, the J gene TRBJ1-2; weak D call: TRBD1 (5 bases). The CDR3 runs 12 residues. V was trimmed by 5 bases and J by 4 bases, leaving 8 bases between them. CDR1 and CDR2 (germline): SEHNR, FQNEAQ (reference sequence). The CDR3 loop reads CASSPDSYGYTF. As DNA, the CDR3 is TGTGCCAGCAGCCCCGACAGCTATGGCTACACCTTC.

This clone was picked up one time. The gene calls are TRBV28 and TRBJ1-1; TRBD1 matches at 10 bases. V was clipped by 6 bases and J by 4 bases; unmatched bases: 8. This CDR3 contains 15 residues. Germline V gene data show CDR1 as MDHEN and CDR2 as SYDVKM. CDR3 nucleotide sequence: TGTGCCAGCAGGTCCGGGACAGGGGCGGGCACTGAAGCTTTCTTT. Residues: CASRSGTGAGTEAFF.

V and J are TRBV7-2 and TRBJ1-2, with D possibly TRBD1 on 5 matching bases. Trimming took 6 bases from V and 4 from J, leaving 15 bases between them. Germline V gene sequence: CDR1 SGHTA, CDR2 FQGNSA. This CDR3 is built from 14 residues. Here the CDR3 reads CASSSEGRSYGYTF. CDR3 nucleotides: TGTGCCAGCAGTTCCGAGGGGCGGAGCTATGGCTACACCTTC. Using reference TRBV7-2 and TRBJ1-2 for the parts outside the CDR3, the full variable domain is GAGVSQSPSNKVTEKGKDVELRCDPISGHTALYWYRQSLGQGLEFLIYFQGNSAPDKSGLPSDRFSAERTGGSVSTLTIQRTQQEDSAVYLCASSSEGRSYGYTFGSGTRLTVV.

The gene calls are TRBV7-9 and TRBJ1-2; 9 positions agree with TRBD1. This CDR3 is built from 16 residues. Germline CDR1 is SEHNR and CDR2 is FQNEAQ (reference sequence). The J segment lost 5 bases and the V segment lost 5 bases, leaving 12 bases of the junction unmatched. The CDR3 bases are TGTGCCAGCAGCCTTCCCCTGGGACAGGGTGGGTATGGCTACACCTTC. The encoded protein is CASSLPLGQGGYGYTF.

CDR3 sequence reads: CASSDGAGTGANVLTF. Written as DNA, the CDR3 is TGCGCCAGCAGTGATGGGGCAGGCACTGGGGCCAACGTCCTGACTTTC. V usage is TRBV10-2 and J usage is TRBJ2-6; possible D gene TRBD1, 5 bases. Trimming shortened V by 3 bases and J by 2 bases, and 11 bases separated the two germline ends. Germline V gives CDR1 WSHSY, CDR2 SAAADI. CDR3 length: 16 residues.

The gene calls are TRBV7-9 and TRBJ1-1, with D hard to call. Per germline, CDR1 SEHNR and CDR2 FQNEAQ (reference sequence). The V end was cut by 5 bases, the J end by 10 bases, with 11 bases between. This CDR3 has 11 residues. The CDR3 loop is CASSNFMGAFF. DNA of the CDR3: TGTGCCAGCAGCAACTTCATGGGAGCTTTCTTT.

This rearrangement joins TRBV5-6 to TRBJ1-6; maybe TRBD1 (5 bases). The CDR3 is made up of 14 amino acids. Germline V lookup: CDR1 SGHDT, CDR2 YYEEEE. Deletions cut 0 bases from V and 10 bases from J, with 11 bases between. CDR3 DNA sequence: TGTGCCAGCAGCTTGGCCGGCAGGGTCTCACCCCTCCACTTT. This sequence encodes CASSLAGRVSPLHF.

The CDR3 region is CAISESPSHASSYNEQFF. As DNA, the CDR3 is TGTGCCATCAGTGAGTCCCCTTCACACGCGAGCTCCTACAATGAGCAGTTCTTC. This chain joins TRBV10-3 and TRBJ2-1, with D uncertain. CDR3 size: 18 residues. CDR1 and CDR2 from the germline V gene are ENHRY and SYGVKD. V dropped 0 bases and J dropped 0 bases, with 15 bases sitting between them.

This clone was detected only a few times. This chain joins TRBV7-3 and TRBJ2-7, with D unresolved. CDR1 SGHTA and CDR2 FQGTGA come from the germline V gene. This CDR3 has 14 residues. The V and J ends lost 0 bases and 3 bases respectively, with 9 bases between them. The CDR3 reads CASSLTDTDYEQYV. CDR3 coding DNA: TGTGCCAGCAGCTTAACCGACACCGACTACGAGCAGTACGTC.

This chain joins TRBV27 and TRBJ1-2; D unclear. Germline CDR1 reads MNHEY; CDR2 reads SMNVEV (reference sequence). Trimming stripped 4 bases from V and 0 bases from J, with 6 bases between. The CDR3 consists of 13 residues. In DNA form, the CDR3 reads TGTGCCAGCAGTTACGGGCCTAACTATGGCTACACCTTC. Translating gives CASSYGPNYGYTF.

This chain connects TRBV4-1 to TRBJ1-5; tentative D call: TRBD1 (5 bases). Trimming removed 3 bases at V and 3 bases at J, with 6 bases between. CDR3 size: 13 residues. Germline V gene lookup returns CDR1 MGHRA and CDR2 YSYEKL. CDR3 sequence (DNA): TGCGCCAGCAGCCACGGGACCAATCAGCCCCAGCATTTT. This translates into CASSHGTNQPQHF.

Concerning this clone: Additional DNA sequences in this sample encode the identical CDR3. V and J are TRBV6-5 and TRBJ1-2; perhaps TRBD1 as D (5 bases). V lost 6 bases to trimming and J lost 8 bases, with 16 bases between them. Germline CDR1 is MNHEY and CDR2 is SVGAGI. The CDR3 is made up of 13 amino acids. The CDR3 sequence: CASSLTGPGGYTF. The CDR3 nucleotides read TGTGCCAGCAGCTTAACAGGTCCGGGAGGCTACACCTTC.

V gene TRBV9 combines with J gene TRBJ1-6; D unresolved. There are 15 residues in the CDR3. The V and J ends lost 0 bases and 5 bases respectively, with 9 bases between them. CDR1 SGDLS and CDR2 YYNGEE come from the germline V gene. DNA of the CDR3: TGTGCCAGCAGCGTAGACTTCAGTAATAATTCACCCCTCCACTTT. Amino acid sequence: CASSVDFSNNSPLHF.

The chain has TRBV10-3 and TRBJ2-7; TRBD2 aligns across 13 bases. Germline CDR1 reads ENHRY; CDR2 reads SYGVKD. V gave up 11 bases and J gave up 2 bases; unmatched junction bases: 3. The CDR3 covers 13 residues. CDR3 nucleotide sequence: TGTGCCTCTGGACTAGCGGGAGCCTACGAGCAGTACTTC. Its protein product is CASGLAGAYEQYF.

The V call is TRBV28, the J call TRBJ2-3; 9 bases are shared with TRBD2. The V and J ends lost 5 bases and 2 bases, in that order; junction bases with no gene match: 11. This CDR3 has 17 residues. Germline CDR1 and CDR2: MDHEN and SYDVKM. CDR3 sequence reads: CASSPIGAGGNTDTQYF. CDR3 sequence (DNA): TGTGCCAGCAGTCCCATAGGAGCGGGGGGAAACACAGATACGCAGTATTTT. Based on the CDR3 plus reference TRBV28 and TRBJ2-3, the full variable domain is DVKVTQSSRYLVKRTGEKVFLECVQDMDHENMFWYRQDPGLGLRLIYFSYDVKMKEKGDIPEGYSVSREKKERFSLILESASTNQTSMYLCASSPIGAGGNTDTQYFGPGTRLTVL.

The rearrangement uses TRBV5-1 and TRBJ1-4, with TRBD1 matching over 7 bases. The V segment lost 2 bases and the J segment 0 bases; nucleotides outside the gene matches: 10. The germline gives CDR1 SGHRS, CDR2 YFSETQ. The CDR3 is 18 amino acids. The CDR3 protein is CASSLGQDTFATNEKLFF. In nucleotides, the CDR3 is TGCGCCAGCAGCTTAGGACAGGACACCTTTGCAACTAATGAAAAACTGTTTTTT. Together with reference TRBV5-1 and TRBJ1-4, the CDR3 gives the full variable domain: KAGVTQTPRYLIKTRGQQVTLSCSPISGHRSVSWYQQTPGQGLQFLFEYFSETQRNKGNFPGRFSGRQFSNSRSEMNVSTLELGDSALYLCASSLGQDTFATNEKLFFGSGTQLSVL.

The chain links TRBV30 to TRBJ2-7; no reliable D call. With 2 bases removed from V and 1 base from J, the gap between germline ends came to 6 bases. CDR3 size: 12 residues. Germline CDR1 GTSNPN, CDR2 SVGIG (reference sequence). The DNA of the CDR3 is TGTGCCTGGAGTACCCAGTCCTACGAGCAGTACTTC. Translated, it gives CAWSTQSYEQYF.

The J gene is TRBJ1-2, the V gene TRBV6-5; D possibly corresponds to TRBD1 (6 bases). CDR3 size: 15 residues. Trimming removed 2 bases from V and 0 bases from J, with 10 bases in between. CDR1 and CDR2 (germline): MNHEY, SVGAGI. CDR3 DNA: TGTGCCAGCAGTTACGTGGAGGGGGCTAACTATGGCTACACCTTC. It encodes CASSYVEGANYGYTF.

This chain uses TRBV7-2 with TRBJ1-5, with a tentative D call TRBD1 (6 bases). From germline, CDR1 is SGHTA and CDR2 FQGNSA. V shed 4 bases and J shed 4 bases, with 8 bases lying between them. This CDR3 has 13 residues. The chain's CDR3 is CASSSQGNQPQHF. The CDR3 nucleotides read TGTGCCAGCAGCTCACAGGGAAATCAGCCCCAGCATTTT.

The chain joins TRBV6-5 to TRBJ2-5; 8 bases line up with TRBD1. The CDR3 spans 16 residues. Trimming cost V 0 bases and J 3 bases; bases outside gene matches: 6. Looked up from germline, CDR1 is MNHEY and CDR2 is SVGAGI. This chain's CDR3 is CASSYSHRGAKETQYF. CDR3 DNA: TGTGCCAGCAGTTACTCCCACAGGGGGGCAAAAGAGACCCAGTACTTC.

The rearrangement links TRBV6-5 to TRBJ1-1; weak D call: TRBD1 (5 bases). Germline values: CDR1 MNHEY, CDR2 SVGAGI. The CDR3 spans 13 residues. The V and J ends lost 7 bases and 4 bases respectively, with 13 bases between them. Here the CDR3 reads CASMNGRGTEAFF. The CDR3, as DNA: TGTGCCAGCATGAACGGGAGGGGCACTGAAGCTTTCTTT.

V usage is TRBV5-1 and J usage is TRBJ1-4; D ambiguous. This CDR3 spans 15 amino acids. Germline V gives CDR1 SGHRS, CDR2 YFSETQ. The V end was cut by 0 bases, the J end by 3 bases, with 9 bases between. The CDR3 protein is CASSLGAPANEKLFF. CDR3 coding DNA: TGCGCCAGCAGCTTGGGAGCACCGGCTAATGAAAAACTGTTTTTT.

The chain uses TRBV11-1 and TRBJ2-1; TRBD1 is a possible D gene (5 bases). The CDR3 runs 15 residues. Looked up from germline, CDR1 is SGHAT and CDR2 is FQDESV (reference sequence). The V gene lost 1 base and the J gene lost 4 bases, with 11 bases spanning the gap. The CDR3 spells CASSLGTPTYNEQFF. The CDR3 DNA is TGTGCCAGCAGCTTAGGGACACCTACTTACAATGAGCAGTTCTTC.

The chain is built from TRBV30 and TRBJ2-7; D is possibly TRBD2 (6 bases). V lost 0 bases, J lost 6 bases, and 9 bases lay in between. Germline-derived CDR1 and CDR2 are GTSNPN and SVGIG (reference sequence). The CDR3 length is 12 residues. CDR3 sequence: CAWSVPGGEQYF. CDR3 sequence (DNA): TGTGCCTGGAGTGTTCCCGGGGGCGAGCAGTACTTC.

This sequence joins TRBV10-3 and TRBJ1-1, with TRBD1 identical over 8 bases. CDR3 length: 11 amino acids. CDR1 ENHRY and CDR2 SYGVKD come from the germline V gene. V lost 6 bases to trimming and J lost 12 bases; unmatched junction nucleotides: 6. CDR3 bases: TGTGCCATCAGCAGACAGGGGATGTCTTTCTTT. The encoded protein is CAISRQGMSFF.

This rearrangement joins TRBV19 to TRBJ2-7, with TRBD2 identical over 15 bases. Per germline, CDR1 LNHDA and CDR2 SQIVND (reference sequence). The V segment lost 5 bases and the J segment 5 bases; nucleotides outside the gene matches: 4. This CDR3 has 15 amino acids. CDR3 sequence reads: CASSGTSGRMDEQYF. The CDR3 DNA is TGTGCCAGTAGTGGGACTAGCGGGAGGATGGACGAGCAGTACTTC.

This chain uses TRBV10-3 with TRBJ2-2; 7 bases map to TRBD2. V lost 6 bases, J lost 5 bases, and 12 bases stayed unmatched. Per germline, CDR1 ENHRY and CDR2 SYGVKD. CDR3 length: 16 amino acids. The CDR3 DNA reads TGTGCCATCAGCCCAGGGAGGGTCCTCGGGACCGGGGAGCTGTTTTTT. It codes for CAISPGRVLGTGELFF.

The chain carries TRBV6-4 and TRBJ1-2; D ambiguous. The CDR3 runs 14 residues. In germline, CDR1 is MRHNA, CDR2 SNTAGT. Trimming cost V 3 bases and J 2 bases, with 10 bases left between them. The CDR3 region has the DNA TGTGCCAGCAGTGAAGGCCGAGGAAACTATGGCTACACCTTC. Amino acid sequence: CASSEGRGNYGYTF.

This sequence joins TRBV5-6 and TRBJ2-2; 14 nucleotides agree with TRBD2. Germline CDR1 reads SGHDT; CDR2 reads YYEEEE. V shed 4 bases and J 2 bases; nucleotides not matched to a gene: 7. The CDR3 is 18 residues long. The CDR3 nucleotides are TGTGCCAGCAGCACCGGACTAGCGGGGGGCACAAACACCGGGGAGCTGTTTTTT. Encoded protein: CASSTGLAGGTNTGELFF.

CDR3 in amino acids: CASRRDAGPNYGYTF. The DNA for the CDR3 is TGTGCCAGCAGGAGGGATGCCGGTCCTAACTATGGCTACACCTTC. The gene calls are TRBV2 and TRBJ1-2; no reliable D call. V lost 6 bases and J lost 0, with 14 bases in between. CDR1 is SNHLY, CDR2 FYNNEI, per germline. The CDR3 is 15 amino acids.

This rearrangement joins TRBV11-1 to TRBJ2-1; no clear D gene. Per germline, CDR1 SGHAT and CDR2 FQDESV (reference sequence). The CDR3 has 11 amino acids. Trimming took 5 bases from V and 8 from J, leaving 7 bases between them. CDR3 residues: CASSHRHEQFF. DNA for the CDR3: TGTGCCAGCAGCCATAGACATGAGCAGTTCTTC.